This T cell receptor beta chain was identified during a study of blood T cell repertoires in COVID-19. About the study: Samples taken during acute and convalescent COVID-19 were collected in the United States, Italy and Spain. From T cells, B-cell-depleted T cells, or PBMCs came the material, which was cDNA or gDNA.

Measured with immunoSEQ multiplex PCR; TCRdb has only the in-frame clones, and not every one. The sample lists tens of thousands of clones, roughly 90% occurring once. Seattle cases were enrolled at active infection and followed longitudinally. The CDR3 is 14 residues long. The germline gives CDR1 LGHNA, CDR2 YNFKEQ. J lost 6 bases, V lost 1 base, and 2 bases had no gene match. In its sample, this clone was seen once. This rearrangement joins TRBV4-2 to TRBJ1-2, with 10 bases matching TRBD1. The sequenced material came from peripheral blood. The TCR comes from a man in his fifties or sixties with COVID-19, enrolled during active disease. The CDR3 nucleotides read TGTGCCAGCAGCCAAGGGACAGGGGGACATGGCTACACCTTC. This codes for CASSQGTGGHGYTF.